These 17 T cell receptor beta chains were all obtained from the same sample, sequenced in a study of T cells in tuberculosis. This table comes from immunoSEQ multiplex PCR, and its TCRdb copy is limited to in-frame clones, with some not included. The sample consists of around 38,000 clones, 95% of them appearing once. Input material: PBMCs. The origin of the receptors is a donor aged 10-29 years with latent tuberculosis or without tuberculosis infection.

The V call is TRBV5-4, the J call TRBJ2-7; 11 positions match TRBD2. Germline CDR1 and CDR2: SGHNT and YYREEE (reference sequence). V trimming: 3 bases; J trimming: 3 bases; junction bases outside the gene matches: 2. This CDR3 contains 14 residues. CDR3 bases: TGTGCCAGCAGCTCTAGCGGGGGGATCTACGAGCAGTACTTC. Translated: CASSSSGGIYEQYF.

This chain uses TRBV6-5 with TRBJ2-7; 7 nucleotides match TRBD1. The CDR3 loop spans 13 amino acids. J was trimmed by 2 bases and V by 3 bases; bases with no gene match: 1. Germline values: CDR1 MNHEY, CDR2 SVGAGI. CDR3 sequence reads: CASSYDRAYEQYF. The CDR3 DNA reads TGTGCCAGCAGTTATGACAGGGCCTACGAGCAGTACTTC.

The V and J genes are TRBV7-2 and TRBJ1-2, with TRBD1 as a possible D gene (5 bases). Trimming cost V 4 bases and J 4 bases, with 10 bases left between them. The germline V gene has CDR1 SGHTA and CDR2 FQGNSA. The CDR3 has 13 amino acids. CDR3 sequence (DNA): TGTGCCAGCAGCTCCAGGGTTCTCTATGGCTACACCTTC. Translation gives CASSSRVLYGYTF. The entire variable domain, with the rest obtained from reference TRBV7-2 and TRBJ1-2, is as follows: GAGVSQSPSNKVTEKGKDVELRCDPISGHTALYWYRQSLGQGLEFLIYFQGNSAPDKSGLPSDRFSAERTGGSVSTLTIQRTQQEDSAVYLCASSSRVLYGYTFGSGTRLTVV.

V usage is TRBV5-1 and J usage is TRBJ1-2; 10 bases are a match to TRBD1. Trimming took 4 bases from V and 5 from J; bases not matched to a gene: 11. The CDR3 length is 16 residues. Germline values: CDR1 SGHRS, CDR2 YFSETQ. The CDR3 sequence is CASSPTPGQGLYGYTF. CDR3 bases: TGCGCCAGCAGCCCGACCCCGGGACAGGGGTTATATGGCTACACCTTC.

This clone has a single count. This chain links TRBV6-5 with TRBJ1-2, with 8 bases aligning to TRBD1. Losses at the gene ends were 5 bases for V and 8 bases for J; bases not matched to a gene: 13. CDR3 size: 15 residues. Germline values: CDR1 MNHEY, CDR2 SVGAGI. CDR3 DNA sequence: TGTGCCAGCAGTACCATACAGGGGGTCCCTAAGGGCTACACCTTC. Translated, it gives CASSTIQGVPKGYTF.

The rearrangement uses TRBV28 and TRBJ1-4; weak D call: TRBD1 (5 bases). The CDR3 has 15 residues. From germline, CDR1 is MDHEN and CDR2 SYDVKM. V was trimmed by 3 bases and J by 4 bases, leaving 12 bases between them. CDR3 bases: TGTGCCAGCAGTTTTGGTGGGGACTTTAATGAAAAACTGTTTTTT. Protein product: CASSFGGDFNEKLFF. Full variable domain (rest looked up from reference TRBV28 and TRBJ1-4): DVKVTQSSRYLVKRTGEKVFLECVQDMDHENMFWYRQDPGLGLRLIYFSYDVKMKEKGDIPEGYSVSREKKERFSLILESASTNQTSMYLCASSFGGDFNEKLFFGSGTQLSVL.

The V gene is TRBV7-9, the J gene TRBJ1-2; TRBD1 might be the D (6 bases). Germline V gene data show CDR1 as SEHNR and CDR2 as FQNEAQ (reference sequence). Between the trimmed V and J ends, which lost 2 bases and 4 bases, there was a span of 11 bases. The length of the CDR3 is 14 residues. Here the CDR3 reads CASSLRQESYGYTF. The CDR3, as DNA: TGTGCCAGCAGCTTAAGACAGGAAAGCTATGGCTACACCTTC.

This clone appeared a single time. The chain couples TRBV19 to TRBJ1-1; D is possibly TRBD1 (5 bases). The CDR3 totals 14 residues. CDR1 and CDR2 (germline): LNHDA, SQIVND (reference sequence). The ends were cut back, 1 base at V and 1 base at J, with 7 bases in the middle. The chain's CDR3 is CASSIVTGNTEAFF. CDR3 DNA: TGTGCCAGTAGTATAGTTACAGGGAACACTGAAGCTTTCTTT.

The chain recombines TRBV4-3 with TRBJ1-1; no reliable D call. CDR1 is LGHNA and CDR2 is YSLEER in the germline V gene. V dropped 0 bases and J dropped 0 bases, with 8 bases sitting between them. This CDR3 is 15 amino acids long. Here the CDR3 DNA reads TGCGCCAGCAGCCAAGAGGCGGGTCTGAACACTGAAGCTTTCTTT. Protein: CASSQEAGLNTEAFF.

J is TRBJ1-2 and V is TRBV28, with 8 bases matching TRBD1. Germline-derived CDR1 and CDR2 are MDHEN and SYDVKM. V was clipped by 5 bases and J by 4 bases; unmatched bases: 9. The length of the CDR3 is 15 residues. The CDR3: CASSPTMTGVYGYTF. The CDR3 DNA sequence: TGTGCCAGCAGTCCAACTATGACAGGGGTCTATGGCTACACCTTC.

The chain is built from TRBV7-2 and TRBJ1-6; the D gene is possibly TRBD1 (6 bases). Germline-derived CDR1 and CDR2 are SGHTA and FQGNSA. The CDR3 loop spans 15 amino acids. V lost 0 bases, J lost 8 bases, and 11 bases lay in between. CDR3 DNA sequence: TGTGCCAGCAGCTTAGCGTTGAGGGGGTATTCACCCCTCCACTTT. It yields the protein CASSLALRGYSPLHF.

This sequence joins TRBV7-8 and TRBJ2-1, with a weak D call TRBD2 (5 bases). The V gene's germline CDR1 is SGHVS and CDR2 FQNEAQ. The germline V and J ends were trimmed by 1 base and 0 bases, with 13 bases remaining between them. The CDR3 is made up of 17 amino acids. CDR3 sequence: CASSLVQVAGSYNEQFF. DNA for the CDR3: TGTGCCAGCAGCTTAGTTCAGGTGGCGGGCTCCTACAATGAGCAGTTCTTC.

The chain has TRBV10-3 and TRBJ2-7, with 7 bases identical to TRBD1. The germline gives CDR1 ENHRY, CDR2 SYGVKD. This CDR3 region has 14 residues. V shed 5 bases and J 6 bases; nucleotides not matched to a gene: 10. The CDR3 DNA reads TGTGCCATCAGTAATAAAGGGACAGTCCGCGAGCAGTACTTC. As protein: CAISNKGTVREQYF.

The chain carries TRBV2 and TRBJ1-4, with D possibly being TRBD1 (6 bases). Germline assignment: CDR1 SNHLY and CDR2 FYNNEI. The CDR3 length is 11 residues. Trimming took 7 bases from V and 8 from J, leaving 8 bases between them. The CDR3 DNA reads TGTGCCAGCAAGACAGGAGAAAAACTGTTTTTT. Its protein is CASKTGEKLFF.

This sequence joins TRBV29-1 and TRBJ1-1; D unresolved. V lost 5 bases to trimming and J lost 6 bases, with 19 bases between them. Germline CDR1 reads SQVTM; CDR2 reads ANQGSEA. This CDR3 comprises 14 residues. As DNA, the CDR3 is TGCAGCGTTTCATTTGCCTCAACTGTCCCTGAAGCTTTCTTT. Amino acids: CSVSFASTVPEAFF. The variable domain in full, with the rest retrieved from reference TRBV29-1 and TRBJ1-1, is SAVISQKPSRDICQRGTSLTIQCQVDSQVTMMFWYRQQPGQSLTLIATANQGSEATYESGFVIDKFPISRPNLTFSTLTVSNMSPEDSSIYLCSVSFASTVPEAFFGQGTRLTVV.

This rearrangement joins TRBV7-3 to TRBJ1-5; the D is unclear. This CDR3 has 15 amino acids. CDR1 is SGHTA and CDR2 is FQGTGA in the germline V gene. V lost 2 bases and J lost 0, with 8 bases in between. This CDR3 is CASSLDGYSNQPQHF. CDR3 in DNA: TGTGCCAGCAGCTTAGACGGGTATAGCAATCAGCCCCAGCATTTT.

The V and J genes are TRBV7-9 and TRBJ1-6, with D maybe TRBD1 (6 bases). The CDR3 totals 17 residues. From germline, CDR1 is SEHNR and CDR2 FQNEAQ (reference sequence). The V and J ends lost 1 base and 0 bases respectively, with 10 bases between them. CDR3 bases: TGTGCCAGCAGCTTAGAACAGGGAAGCTCCTATAATTCACCCCTCCACTTT. Residues: CASSLEQGSSYNSPLHF.